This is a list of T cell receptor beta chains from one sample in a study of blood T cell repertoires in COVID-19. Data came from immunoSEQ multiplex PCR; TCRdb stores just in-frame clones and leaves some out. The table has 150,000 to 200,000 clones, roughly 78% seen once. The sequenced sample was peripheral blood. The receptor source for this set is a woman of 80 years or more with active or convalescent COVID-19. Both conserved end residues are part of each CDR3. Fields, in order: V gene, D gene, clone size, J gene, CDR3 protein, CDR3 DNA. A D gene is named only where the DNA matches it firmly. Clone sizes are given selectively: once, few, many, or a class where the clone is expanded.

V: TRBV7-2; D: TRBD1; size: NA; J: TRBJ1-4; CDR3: CASSPQGGSYGKLFF; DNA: TGTGCCAGCAGCCCTCAGGGGGGAAGTTATGGGAAACTGTTTTTT
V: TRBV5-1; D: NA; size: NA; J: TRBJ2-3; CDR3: CASSPVAGSTDTQYF; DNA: TGCGCCAGCAGCCCGGTGGCAGGCAGCACAGATACGCAGTATTTT
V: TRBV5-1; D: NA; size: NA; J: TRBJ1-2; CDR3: CASSPQGMDGYTF; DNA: TGCGCCAGCAGCCCACAGGGAATGGATGGCTACACCTTC
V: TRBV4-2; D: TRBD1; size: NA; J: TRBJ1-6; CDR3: CASSQDWDRGNSPLHF; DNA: TGTGCCAGCAGCCAAGATTGGGACAGGGGGAATTCACCCCTCCACTTT
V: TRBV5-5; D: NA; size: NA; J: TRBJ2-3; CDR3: CASSLERGTDTQYF; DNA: TGTGCCAGCAGCTTGGAGAGAGGGACAGATACGCAGTATTTT
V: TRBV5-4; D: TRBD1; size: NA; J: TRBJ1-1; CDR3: CASSTGTGNTEAFF; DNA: TGTGCCAGCAGCACGGGGACAGGGAACACTGAAGCTTTCTTT
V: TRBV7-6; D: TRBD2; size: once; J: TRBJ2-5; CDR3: CASSLVPAGGRDSQYF; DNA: TGTGCCAGCAGCTTAGTCCCGGCGGGGGGAAGAGACAGCCAGTACTTC
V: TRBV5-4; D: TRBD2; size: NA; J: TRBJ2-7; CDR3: CASSHSGGFYEQYF; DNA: TGTGCCAGCAGCCATAGCGGGGGTTTCTACGAGCAGTACTTC
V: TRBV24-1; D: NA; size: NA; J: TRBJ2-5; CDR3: CATRTSKETQYF; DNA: TGTGCCACCAGGACTAGTAAAGAGACCCAGTACTTC
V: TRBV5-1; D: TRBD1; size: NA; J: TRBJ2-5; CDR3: CASSTGQGLLMAQYF; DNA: TGCGCCAGCAGCACCGGACAGGGCCTATTGATGGCCCAGTACTTC
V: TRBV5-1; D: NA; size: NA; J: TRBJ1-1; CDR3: CASSLETVNTEAFF; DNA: TGCGCCAGCAGCTTGGAGACAGTGAACACTGAAGCTTTCTTT
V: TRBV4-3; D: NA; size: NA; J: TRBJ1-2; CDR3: CASSQDLREGVNYGYTF; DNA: TGCGCCAGCAGCCAAGATCTGCGCGAGGGGGTCAACTATGGCTACACCTTC
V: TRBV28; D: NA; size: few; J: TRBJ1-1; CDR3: CASTLARSGGAFF; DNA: TGTGCCAGCACCCTCGCCCGGAGCGGCGGAGCTTTCTTT
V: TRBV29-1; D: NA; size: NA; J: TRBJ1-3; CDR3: CSTTGTGNTIYF; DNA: TGCAGCACAACAGGGACCGGAAACACCATATATTTT
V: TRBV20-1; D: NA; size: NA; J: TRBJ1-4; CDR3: CSASRGNGANEKLFF; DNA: TGCAGTGCCAGTAGGGGAAACGGCGCTAATGAAAAACTGTTTTTT
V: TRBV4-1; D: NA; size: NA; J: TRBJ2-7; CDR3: CASSLERNSYEQYF; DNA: TGCGCCAGCAGCCTGGAGAGGAACTCCTACGAGCAGTACTTC
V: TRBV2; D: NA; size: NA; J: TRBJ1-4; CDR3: CASSEQVGASNEKLFF; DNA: TGTGCCAGCAGTGAACAAGTAGGGGCAAGTAATGAAAAACTGTTTTTT
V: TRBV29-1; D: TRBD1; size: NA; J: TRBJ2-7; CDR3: CSVEATGNGYEQYF; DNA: TGCAGCGTTGAGGCGACAGGGAATGGCTACGAGCAGTACTTC
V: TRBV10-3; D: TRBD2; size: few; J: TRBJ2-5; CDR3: CAIGEGRETQYF; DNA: TGTGCCATCGGGGAGGGGCGAGAGACCCAGTACTTC
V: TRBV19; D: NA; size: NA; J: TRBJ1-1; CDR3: CASSRTAWNTEAFF; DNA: TGTGCCAGTAGTAGGACAGCTTGGAACACTGAAGCTTTCTTT
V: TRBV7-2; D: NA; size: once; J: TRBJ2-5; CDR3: CASSLGGGRETQYF; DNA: TGTGCCAGCAGCTTAGGGGGGGGGCGCGAGACCCAGTACTTC
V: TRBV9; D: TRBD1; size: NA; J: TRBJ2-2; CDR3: CASSVGQGVAGELFF; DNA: TGTGCCAGCAGCGTAGGACAGGGGGTGGCCGGGGAGCTGTTTTTT
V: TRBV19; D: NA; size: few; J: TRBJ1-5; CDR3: CATTGHLAQPQHF; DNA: TGTGCCACCACGGGACACTTAGCGCAGCCCCAGCATTTT
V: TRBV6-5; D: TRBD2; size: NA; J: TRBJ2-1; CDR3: CASRLTSGGAYEQFF; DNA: TGTGCCAGCAGACTCACTAGCGGGGGGGCCTATGAGCAGTTCTTC
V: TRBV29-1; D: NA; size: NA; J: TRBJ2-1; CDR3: CSPGIGGSNEQFF; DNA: TGCAGCCCCGGTATAGGGGGAAGCAATGAGCAGTTCTTC
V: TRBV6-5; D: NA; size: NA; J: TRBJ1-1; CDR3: CASSISMNTEAFF; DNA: TGTGCCAGCAGTATAAGCATGAACACTGAAGCTTTCTTT
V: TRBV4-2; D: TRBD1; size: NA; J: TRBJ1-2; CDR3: CASSQVGQGAIYGYTF; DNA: TGTGCCAGCAGCCAAGTCGGACAGGGGGCGATCTATGGCTACACCTTC
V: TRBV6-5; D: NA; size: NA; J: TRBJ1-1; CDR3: CASSYWSGRGTEAFF; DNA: TGTGCCAGCAGTTACTGGTCTGGGAGGGGCACTGAAGCTTTCTTT
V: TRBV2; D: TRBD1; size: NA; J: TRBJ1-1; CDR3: CASSPGQGQTFF; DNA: TGTGCCAGCAGTCCGGGACAGGGGCAAACTTTCTTT
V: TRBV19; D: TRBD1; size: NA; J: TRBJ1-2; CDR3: CASKSGDSYYGYTF; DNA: TGTGCCAGTAAGAGTGGGGACAGCTACTATGGCTACACCTTC
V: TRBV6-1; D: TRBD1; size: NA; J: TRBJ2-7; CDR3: CASSEGPLGTGYYEQYF; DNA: TGTGCCAGCAGTGAAGGTCCTTTGGGGACAGGCTACTACGAGCAGTACTTC
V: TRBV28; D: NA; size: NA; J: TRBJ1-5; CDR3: CASSEISPNNQPQHF; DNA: TGTGCCAGCAGTGAGATTTCCCCAAACAATCAGCCCCAGCATTTT
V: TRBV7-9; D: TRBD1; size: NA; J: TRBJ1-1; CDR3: CASSLGTGNTEAFF; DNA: TGTGCCAGCAGCTTAGGGACAGGGAACACTGAAGCTTTCTTT
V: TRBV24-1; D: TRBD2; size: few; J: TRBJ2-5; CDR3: CATSDRGLELETQYF; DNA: TGTGCCACCAGTGACCGGGGACTAGAGCTGGAGACCCAGTACTTC
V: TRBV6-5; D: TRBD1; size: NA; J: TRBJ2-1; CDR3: CASSYYPGGDEQFF; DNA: TGTGCCAGCAGTTACTATCCAGGGGGCGATGAGCAGTTCTTC
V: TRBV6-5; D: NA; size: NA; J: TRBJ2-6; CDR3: CASRPTRRGANVLTF; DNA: TGTGCCAGCAGGCCTACCAGGAGGGGGGCCAACGTCCTGACTTTC
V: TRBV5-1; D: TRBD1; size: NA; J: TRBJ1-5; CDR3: CASSLSGGGQPQHF; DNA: TGCGCCAGCAGCTTATCAGGGGGAGGTCAGCCCCAGCATTTT
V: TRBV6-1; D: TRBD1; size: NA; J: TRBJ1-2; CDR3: CASSLDRNYGYTF; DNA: TGTGCCAGCAGTCTGGACAGGAACTATGGCTACACCTTC
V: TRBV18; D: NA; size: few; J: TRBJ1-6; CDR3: CASSPPGSFGSPLHF; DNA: TGTGCCAGCTCACCACCGGGCTCTTTTGGTTCACCCCTCCACTTT
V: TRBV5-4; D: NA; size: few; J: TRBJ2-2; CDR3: CASSLEGGNTGELFF; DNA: TGTGCCAGCAGCTTGGAAGGGGGTAACACCGGGGAGCTGTTTTTT
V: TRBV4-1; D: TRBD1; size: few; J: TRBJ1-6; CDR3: CASSQVQPGQGFSSPLHF; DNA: TGCGCCAGCAGCCAAGTTCAACCGGGACAGGGGTTCAGTTCACCCCTCCACTTT
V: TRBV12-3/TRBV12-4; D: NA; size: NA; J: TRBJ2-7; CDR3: CASSLNSGEQYF; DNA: TGTGCCAGCAGTTTAAATAGCGGAGAGCAGTACTTC
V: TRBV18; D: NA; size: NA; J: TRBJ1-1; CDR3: CASSRAGKAFF; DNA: TGTGCCAGCTCCCGGGCAGGGAAAGCTTTCTTT
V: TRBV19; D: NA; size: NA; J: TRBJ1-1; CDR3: CASSIDPGVNTEAFF; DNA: TGTGCCAGTAGTATAGATCCCGGGGTGAACACTGAAGCTTTCTTT
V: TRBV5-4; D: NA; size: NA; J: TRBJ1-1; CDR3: CASSSKGARRTEAFF; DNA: TGTGCCAGCAGCAGTAAGGGAGCTAGGCGCACTGAAGCTTTCTTT
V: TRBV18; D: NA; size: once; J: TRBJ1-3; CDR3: CASSPNVNNGNTIYF; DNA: TGTGCCAGCTCACCTAACGTAAACAATGGAAACACCATATATTTT
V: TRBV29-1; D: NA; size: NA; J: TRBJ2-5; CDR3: CSVIHPGGQETQYF; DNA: TGCAGCGTGATACATCCCGGAGGCCAAGAGACCCAGTACTTC
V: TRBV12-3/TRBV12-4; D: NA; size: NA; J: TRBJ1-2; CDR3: CASSTGGGYGYTF; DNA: TGTGCCAGCAGCACCGGGGGGGGGTATGGCTACACCTTC
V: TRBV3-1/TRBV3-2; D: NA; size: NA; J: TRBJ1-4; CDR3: CASSQERSPGKRTATNEKLFF; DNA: TGTGCCAGCAGCCAAGAAAGATCCCCGGGGAAGAGAACGGCAACTAATGAAAAACTGTTTTTT
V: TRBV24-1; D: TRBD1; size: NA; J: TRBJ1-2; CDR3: CATSEPGQGNYGYTF; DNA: TGTGCCACCAGTGAACCGGGACAGGGGAACTATGGCTACACCTTC
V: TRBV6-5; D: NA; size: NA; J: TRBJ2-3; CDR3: CASNRQGADTQYF; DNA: TGTGCCAGCAACCGCCAGGGTGCAGATACGCAGTATTTT
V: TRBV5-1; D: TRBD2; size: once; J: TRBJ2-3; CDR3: CASSLAGTSGGAPDTQYF; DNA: TGCGCCAGCAGCTTGGCCGGGACTAGCGGGGGGGCCCCAGATACGCAGTATTTT